The 30 T cell receptor beta chains listed next were all sequenced from one sample in a study of cytomegalovirus exposure and HLA in healthy donors. With 60 Vbeta and 13 Jbeta primers, the PCR was carried out. Using immunoSEQ multiplex PCR, the repertoire was profiled, and TCRdb retains in-frame clones only, with some absent. The data hold about 78,000 clones, with approximately 88% observed a single time. Sequencing was performed on PBMCs. The source is a woman aged 50 to 60 in good health and CMV-seronegative.

The chain links TRBV6-4 to TRBJ2-3, with 12 bases identical to TRBD2. Looked up from germline, CDR1 is MRHNA and CDR2 is SNTAGT. The trim removed 4 bases at V and 4 bases at J, leaving 3 bases unmatched. The CDR3 is 15 residues long. CDR3 loop: CASSASGGASDTQYF. CDR3 nucleotides: TGTGCCAGCAGTGCTAGCGGGGGGGCCTCAGATACGCAGTATTTT.

This rearrangement joins TRBV5-8 to TRBJ2-1; no firm D call. Trimming cost V 2 bases and J 3 bases, with 3 bases left between them. The V gene's germline CDR1 is SGHTS and CDR2 YDEGEE. This CDR3 contains 12 residues. In nucleotides, the CDR3 is TGTGCCAGCAGCTTTCGCTACAATGAGCAGTTCTTC. Residues: CASSFRYNEQFF.

The chain has TRBV5-1 and TRBJ1-4; D not certain. Trimming removed 0 bases at V and 4 bases at J, with 4 bases between. The CDR3 length is 13 residues. Germline V CDR1 and CDR2: SGHRS, YFSETQ. CDR3: CASSLGHNEKLFF. CDR3 bases: TGCGCCAGCAGCTTGGGACATAATGAAAAACTGTTTTTT.

The V gene is TRBV6-1, the J gene TRBJ1-1, with 9 bases aligning to TRBD1. The J segment lost 5 bases and the V segment lost 7 bases, leaving 8 bases of the junction unmatched. The germline CDR1 and CDR2 sequences are MNHNS and SASEGT. The CDR3 covers 14 residues. In DNA form, the CDR3 reads TGTGCCAGCACTGTCGACAGGGGGGATACTGAAGCTTTCTTT. This sequence encodes CASTVDRGDTEAFF.

The chain has TRBV7-9 and TRBJ2-1; 7 bases align to TRBD2. Trimming cost V 1 base and J 4 bases; bases outside gene matches: 4. Germline-derived CDR1 and CDR2 are SEHNR and FQNEAQ (reference sequence). This CDR3 region has 15 residues. In nucleotides, the CDR3 is TGTGCCAGCAGCTTAGGTGGGAGGGAATACAATGAGCAGTTCTTC. Its translation is CASSLGGREYNEQFF.

J is TRBJ2-5 and V is TRBV6-5; TRBD1 agrees at 7 bases. Germline V gene sequence: CDR1 MNHEY, CDR2 SVGAGI. V shed 0 bases and J 5 bases; nucleotides not matched to a gene: 6. The CDR3 is made up of 15 amino acids. The CDR3 is CASSYSTGERETQYF. The DNA of the CDR3 is TGTGCCAGCAGTTACTCCACAGGGGAAAGGGAGACCCAGTACTTC.

The chain has TRBV7-9 and TRBJ2-3; no clear D. Germline CDR1 SEHNR, CDR2 FQNEAQ (reference sequence). The V gene lost 3 bases and the J gene lost 5 bases, with 12 bases spanning the gap. CDR3 size: 14 residues. The CDR3 is CASSFGLFRDTQYF. The CDR3 region has the DNA TGTGCCAGCAGCTTTGGTCTTTTTAGAGATACGCAGTATTTT.

This rearrangement joins TRBV6-1 to TRBJ1-2; a possible D gene is TRBD1 (6 bases). Trimming removed 1 base from V and 3 bases from J, with 15 bases in between. This CDR3 is 16 amino acids long. Germline CDR1 is MNHNS and CDR2 is SASEGT. The CDR3 reads CASSEGGNTGHYGYTF. CDR3 in DNA: TGTGCCAGCAGTGAAGGGGGTAATACAGGGCACTATGGCTACACCTTC.

The genes are TRBV28 and TRBJ1-3; 7 nucleotides align to TRBD1. CDR1 and CDR2 from the germline V gene are MDHEN and SYDVKM. The CDR3 is 13 amino acids. V was pared by 10 bases and J by 2 bases, with 5 bases of the junction left unmatched. For the CDR3, the DNA is TGTGCCATTCGGGACAGAGCTGGAAACACCATATATTTT. This encodes CAIRDRAGNTIYF.

This chain connects TRBV7-9 to TRBJ2-5; D might be TRBD1 (6 bases). V shed 2 bases and J shed 3 bases, with 19 bases lying between them. This CDR3 region has 17 residues. Germline CDR1 SEHNR, CDR2 FQNEAQ (reference sequence). CDR3: CASSLLWGRGKEETQYF. CDR3 coding DNA: TGTGCCAGCAGCTTACTGTGGGGTAGGGGGAAGGAAGAGACCCAGTACTTC.

CDR3 in DNA: TGTGCCAGCAGCTTTGGGACAGAAGAAGCTTTCTTT. It codes for CASSFGTEEAFF. This chain links TRBV5-4 with TRBJ1-1, with 7 nucleotides matching TRBD1. Germline CDR1 is SGHNT and CDR2 is YYREEE (reference sequence). CDR3 length: 12 amino acids. The V and J ends lost 2 bases and 8 bases, in that order; junction bases with no gene match: 3.

The chain couples TRBV7-8 to TRBJ2-1; 9 positions agree with TRBD2. The CDR3 extends over 19 amino acids. The V gene's germline CDR1 is SGHVS and CDR2 FQNEAQ. After removal of 6 bases from V and 4 bases from J, the junction contained 19 bases not matched to a gene. The CDR3 is CASREQSGPAGGLYNEQFF. CDR3 bases: TGTGCCAGCAGGGAACAGAGTGGGCCAGCGGGGGGCCTGTACAATGAGCAGTTCTTC.

This chain connects TRBV7-2 to TRBJ2-7, with 7 bases that match TRBD2. V was clipped by 5 bases and J by 1 base; unmatched bases: 11. The germline V gene encodes CDR1 SGHTA and CDR2 FQGNSA. The CDR3 runs 16 residues. The CDR3 here is CASSRWGTGGSYEQYF. The CDR3 coding sequence is TGTGCCAGCAGCCGATGGGGAACGGGAGGATCCTACGAGCAGTACTTC.

The chain couples TRBV7-3 to TRBJ1-1; D remains ambiguous. The germline CDR1 and CDR2 sequences are SGHTA and FQGTGA. The CDR3 length is 13 residues. The V end was cut by 4 bases, the J end by 1 base, with 7 bases between. DNA for the CDR3: TGTGCCAGCAGCTCTGACAAGAACACTGAAGCTTTCTTT. It is translated as CASSSDKNTEAFF.

The count of this clone is one. The rearrangement uses TRBV6-5 and TRBJ2-7; 7 nucleotides agree with TRBD2. The J segment lost 2 bases and the V segment lost 5 bases, leaving 9 bases of the junction unmatched. The CDR3 sequence is 15 residues long. Germline assignment: CDR1 MNHEY and CDR2 SVGAGI. CDR3 nucleotides: TGTGCCAGCAGTCCCTCTGGGGCGGGAGCCTACGAGCAGTACTTC. Its protein is CASSPSGAGAYEQYF.

This rearrangement joins TRBV6-1 to TRBJ2-3; TRBD1 might be the D (6 bases). V shed 4 bases and J shed 0 bases, with 11 bases lying between them. The CDR3 consists of 15 residues. Per germline, CDR1 MNHNS and CDR2 SASEGT. CDR3 bases: TGTGCCAGCAGTGTCCCGACAGGTAGCACAGATACGCAGTATTTT. Translating it yields CASSVPTGSTDTQYF.

The chain joins TRBV6-1 to TRBJ1-1; D gene uncertain. CDR3 length: 14 residues. CDR1 is MNHNS and CDR2 is SASEGT in the germline V gene. V was shortened by 5 bases and J by 4 bases, with 14 bases between the two germline ends. The CDR3 coding sequence is TGTGCCAGCAGTACAACCCAAAGTGGCACTGAAGCTTTCTTT. Encoded protein: CASSTTQSGTEAFF.

This chain connects TRBV7-8 to TRBJ1-1; D unresolved. The CDR3 totals 15 residues. V lost 5 bases and J 0 bases, leaving 13 bases between the germline ends. The germline V gene encodes CDR1 SGHVS and CDR2 FQNEAQ. In nucleotides, the CDR3 is TGTGCCAGCAGCCCTTCCTCACACCTGAACACTGAAGCTTTCTTT. This gives the protein CASSPSSHLNTEAFF.

Points on this clone: Additional DNA sequences in this sample encode the identical CDR3. The chain has TRBV5-6 and TRBJ2-3, with TRBD2 matching over 8 bases. Losses at the gene ends were 4 bases for V and 3 bases for J; bases not matched to a gene: 7. The CDR3 sequence is 15 residues long. The germline gives CDR1 SGHDT, CDR2 YYEEEE. CDR3 in amino acids: CASSAGLDLTDTQYF. CDR3 nucleotides: TGTGCCAGCAGCGCGGGACTAGATTTGACAGATACGCAGTATTTT.

This rearrangement joins TRBV6-5 to TRBJ2-7; no firm D call. Trimming left V 2 bases short and J 2 bases short, with 10 bases between. This CDR3 has 14 amino acids. CDR1 and CDR2 from the germline V gene are MNHEY and SVGAGI. CDR3 residues: CASSYDGTAYEQYF. The CDR3, as DNA: TGTGCCAGCAGTTACGACGGAACAGCCTACGAGCAGTACTTC.

A few counts support this clone. Within the sample, other DNA sequences also encode this same CDR3. The V call is TRBV19, the J call TRBJ2-3; 9 bases agree with TRBD1. In germline, CDR1 is LNHDA, CDR2 SQIVND (reference sequence). The CDR3 covers 15 residues. V was pared by 5 bases and J by 6 bases, with 9 bases of the junction left unmatched. The chain's CDR3 is CASSHRDRVTDTQYF. CDR3 DNA: TGTGCCAGTAGTCACCGGGACAGGGTCACTGATACGCAGTATTTT.

The chain carries TRBV15 and TRBJ2-3; D is undetermined. Per germline, CDR1 LNHNV and CDR2 YYDKDF (reference sequence). Trimming stripped 6 bases from V and 2 bases from J, with 9 bases between. The CDR3 contains 13 residues. CDR3 sequence: CATSLFNTDTQYF. The CDR3 region has the DNA TGTGCCACCAGTTTGTTCAACACAGATACGCAGTATTTT.

The chain recombines TRBV7-9 with TRBJ1-1; no clear D gene. This CDR3 contains 15 residues. Trimming removed 1 base at V and 0 bases at J, with 9 bases between. Germline loops: CDR1 SEHNR, CDR2 FQNEAQ (reference sequence). The chain's CDR3 is CASSLVARMNTEAFF. The CDR3 bases are TGTGCCAGCAGCTTAGTGGCCAGGATGAACACTGAAGCTTTCTTT.

CDR3 in DNA: TGTGCCAGCAGCCCAGGCGTTTATAGCAATCAGCCCCAGCATTTT. Translation: CASSPGVYSNQPQHF. V and J are TRBV5-6 and TRBJ1-5; no clear D. With 4 bases removed from V and 0 bases from J, the gap between germline ends came to 11 bases. The CDR3 loop spans 15 amino acids. Germline CDR1 reads SGHDT; CDR2 reads YYEEEE.

The chain links TRBV4-3 to TRBJ2-1, with 15 bases matching TRBD2. Germline V gene data show CDR1 as LGHNA and CDR2 as YSLEER. The CDR3 is made up of 17 amino acids. J was trimmed by 4 bases and V by 4 bases; bases with no gene match: 5. The CDR3 is CASSRGTSGGYYNEQFF. The CDR3, as DNA: TGCGCCAGCAGCCGCGGGACTAGCGGGGGGTATTACAATGAGCAGTTCTTC.

The chain has TRBV28 and TRBJ2-7, with D unclear. The CDR3 contains 11 residues. The V gene lost 6 bases and the J gene lost 5 bases, with 8 bases spanning the gap. Per the germline V gene, CDR1 is MDHEN and CDR2 is SYDVKM. The CDR3 DNA is TGTGCCAGCAGATTGTATCACGAGCAGTACTTC. It specifies CASRLYHEQYF.

The J gene is TRBJ2-1, the V gene TRBV6-5; 12 positions agree with TRBD2. This CDR3 comprises 15 residues. Unmatched junction bases numbered 8, after V lost 6 bases and J lost 8 bases. CDR1 and CDR2 from the germline V gene are MNHEY and SVGAGI. The CDR3 DNA follows: TGTGCCAGCAGCCGCGGACTAGCGGGGCCTGATGAGCAGTTCTTC. This sequence encodes CASSRGLAGPDEQFF.

This clone appeared a single time. The gene calls are TRBV19 and TRBJ1-1; the D is unclear. Trimming shortened V by 0 bases and J by 2 bases, and 10 bases separated the two germline ends. The CDR3 is 15 amino acids. Germline CDR1 and CDR2: LNHDA and SQIVND (reference sequence). The chain's CDR3 is CASSIDPYRNTEAFF. In nucleotides, the CDR3 is TGTGCCAGTAGTATAGATCCATACAGAAACACTGAAGCTTTCTTT.

Note on this clone: At one end the junction does not follow the germline gene, possibly because of a read error. The rearrangement uses TRBV14 and TRBJ1-1; D ambiguous. The germline gives CDR1 SGHDN, CDR2 FVKESK. CDR3 size: 13 residues. CDR3 protein: CASSEERWTEAFF. In DNA, the CDR3 is TGTGCCAGCAGCGAAGAACGGTGGACTGAAGCTTTCTTT.

The CDR3 here is CASSAGGSYEQYF. CDR3 in DNA: TGCGCCAGCAGCGCAGGGGGCTCCTACGAGCAGTACTTC. The chain combines TRBV10-1 with TRBJ2-5, with TRBD1 matching over 7 bases. The DNA end lines up better with TRBJ2-7; the J call may be wrong. The CDR3 runs 13 residues. Germline lookup yields CDR1 WNHNN and CDR2 SYGVQD (reference sequence).